These 5 T cell receptor beta chains came from one sample sequenced in a study of CD8+ T cells in alopecia areata. Sequencing relied on a cDNA template that was reverse transcribed from extracted RNA. Clones were sequenced by immunoSEQ multiplex PCR, and TCRdb holds only the in-frame ones, with some missing. This repertoire shows about 150,000 clones, nearly 55% found once; its top ten account for approximately 15%. Regarding treatment: oral pan-JAK inhibitor, 5-10 mg twice daily. The source material was CD8+ T cells sorted from blood, sampled at week 4, from a patient treated with tofacitinib. The receptors here all came from a human donor with alopecia areata.

This clone occurred a few times. The rearrangement uses TRBV29-1 and TRBJ1-2; no clear D gene. Looked up from germline, CDR1 is SQVTM and CDR2 is ANQGSEA. The CDR3 consists of 14 residues. The V and J ends lost 5 bases and 3 bases respectively, with 16 bases between them. The CDR3: CSVLISGMDYGYTF. The CDR3 nucleotides are TGCAGCGTTTTGATCAGTGGAATGGACTATGGCTACACCTTC. The full variable domain, its missing parts supplied by reference TRBV29-1 and TRBJ1-2, is SAVISQKPSRDICQRGTSLTIQCQVDSQVTMMFWYRQQPGQSLTLIATANQGSEATYESGFVIDKFPISRPNLTFSTLTVSNMSPEDSSIYLCSVLISGMDYGYTFGSGTRLTVV.

The gene calls are TRBV27 and TRBJ2-7; 10 bases line up with TRBD1. Germline-derived CDR1 and CDR2 are MNHEY and SMNVEV (reference sequence). V was clipped by 4 bases and J by 6 bases; unmatched bases: 6. The CDR3 totals 14 residues. DNA of the CDR3: TGTGCCAGCAGTTCCTGGACAGGGGGGGGCGAGCAGTACTTC. Its translation is CASSSWTGGGEQYF.

This chain links TRBV5-1 with TRBJ2-2; no reliable D call. The CDR3 consists of 13 residues. Trimming removed 7 bases from V and 1 base from J, with 8 bases in between. CDR1 and CDR2 (germline): SGHRS, YFSETQ. The CDR3 spells CASGNRNTGELFF. The DNA of the CDR3 is TGCGCCAGCGGAAACAGGAACACCGGGGAGCTGTTTTTT.

Comments on this clone: This may be a read error, as it is one base from a much larger clone. The V gene is TRBV5-6, the J gene TRBJ2-2; D is unresolved. Trimming took 5 bases from V and 6 from J, leaving 5 bases between them. CDR1 SGHDT and CDR2 YYEEEE come from the germline V gene. The CDR3 spans 11 residues. CDR3 in amino acids: CASRLAGELFF. As DNA, the CDR3 is TGTGCCAGCAGATTAGCCGGGGAGCTGTTTTTT.

A single count supports this clone. The genes are TRBV9 and TRBJ2-5, with D maybe TRBD1 (5 bases). V was pared by 1 base and J by 2 bases, with 15 bases between. This CDR3 is built from 16 residues. The germline CDR1 and CDR2 sequences are SGDLS and YYNGEE. CDR3 in amino acids: CASSVNEWAGQETQYF. CDR3 DNA: TGTGCCAGCAGCGTAAACGAGTGGGCAGGGCAAGAGACCCAGTACTTC. Complete variable domain (other parts from reference TRBV9 and TRBJ2-5): DSGVTQTPKHLITATGQRVTLRCSPRSGDLSVYWYQQSLDQGLQFLIQYYNGEERAKGNILERFSAQQFPDLHSELNLSSLELGDSALYFCASSVNEWAGQETQYFGPGTRLLVL.